This T cell receptor beta chain emerged from a study of T-cell reconstitution after alpha-beta-depleted transplantation in children listed by TCRdb under 2016. Study-wide context: Using TCR repertoire profiling, the study quantitatively followed how T-cell immune reconstitution unfolded in children after TCRalphabeta/CD19-depleted allogeneic hematopoietic cell transplantation.

Libraries were made using PCR. Sequencing used an Illumina HiSeq 2500. TCR libraries were prepared with molecular barcoding, using unique molecular identifiers to normalize TCRbeta repertoire quantification. TCRdb reanalyzed the raw reads on its own, using fastp at Q25 for trimming and MiXCR for clone calling, and kept in-frame beta chains. Rows are unified per CDR3 protein, each entry keeping the most common DNA and genes. A total of a few hundred thousand distinct CDR3 sequences appear in this sample, under 15% of them only once. The top ten clones comprise about 6% of the sample. Trimming removed 1 base from V and 0 bases from J; the gene matches leave 3 bases unexplained. The germline V gene (reference sequence) provides CDR1 SEHNR and CDR2 FQNEAQ. The CDR3 covers 16 residues, taking in both the cysteine and the phenylalanine. The DNA shown is the 48-base CDR3, in frame from base 1. This clonotype was picked up a small number of times. The target of this receptor is not known. No per-base quality is available; no much larger clone lies one base away.

The origin of this receptor is a human donor who donated a stem cell graft to a child with combined immunodeficiency. The material sequenced was PBMCs from the stem cell graft donor, taken from the stem cell graft. The chain links TRBV7-9 with TRBJ2-1; 7 nucleotides in the junction match TRBD2. The nucleotide sequence is TGTGCCAGCAGCTTAGGAGCGGGGCTCTCCTACAATGAGCAGTTCTTC. It is translated as CASSLGAGLSYNEQFF.